The 6 T cell receptor beta chains given below trace back to one sample, sequenced in a study of T cell responses to AZD1222 COVID-19 vaccine. Measured with immunoSEQ multiplex PCR; TCRdb has only the in-frame clones, and not every one. The sample records 120,000 to 150,000 clones, 75% to 95% being singletons. This specimen was peripheral blood, taken on day 0 of MenACWY control vaccination. The receptor source for this set is an adult in good health.

Regarding this clone: Other nucleotide sequences in the sample specify the same CDR3. CDR3 coding DNA: TGTGCCACCAGCAGGGAGTCTGGAAACACCATATATTTT. Translated, it gives CATSRESGNTIYF. The chain joins TRBV15 to TRBJ1-3; no reliable D call. With 3 bases removed from V and 1 base from J, the gap between germline ends came to 4 bases. CDR1 and CDR2 (germline): LNHNV, YYDKDF (reference sequence). This CDR3 contains 13 residues.

J is TRBJ1-4 and V is TRBV27; D is uncertain. Germline loops: CDR1 MNHEY, CDR2 SMNVEV (reference sequence). With 6 bases removed from V and 0 bases from J, the gap between germline ends came to 14 bases. The CDR3 consists of 16 residues. CDR3 in amino acids: CASSPQALPTNEKLFF. The CDR3 bases are TGTGCCAGCAGCCCCCAGGCTCTTCCAACTAATGAAAAACTGTTTTTT.

This sequence joins TRBV7-8 and TRBJ1-5; TRBD1 matches 7 bases. The CDR3 sequence is 13 residues long. V dropped 7 bases and J dropped 5; count of bases not matched to a gene: 5. Germline lookup yields CDR1 SGHVS and CDR2 FQNEAQ. The CDR3 region has the DNA TGTGCCAGCACCCTAGACAGGGATCAGCCCCAGCATTTT. Residues: CASTLDRDQPQHF.

This rearrangement joins TRBV7-8 to TRBJ1-5; D gene ambiguous. CDR1 is SGHVS and CDR2 is FQNEAQ in the germline V gene. CDR3 size: 13 residues. The germline V and J ends were trimmed by 5 bases and 7 bases, with 12 bases remaining between them. CDR3 loop: CASSKDIGQPQHF. CDR3 nucleotide sequence: TGTGCCAGCAGCAAAGACATAGGCCAGCCCCAGCATTTT.

The chain recombines TRBV3-1 (or the pseudogene TRBV3-2) with TRBJ1-2; weak D call: TRBD1 (5 bases). Trimming pared 0 bases from V and 4 bases from J, leaving 12 bases between. The CDR3 runs to 15 residues. Germline V CDR1 and CDR2: LGHDT, YNNKEL (reference sequence). DNA for the CDR3: TGTGCCAGCAGCCAAGAAAGGGGCCCAGGCTATGGCTACACCTTC. It specifies CASSQERGPGYGYTF.

This chain joins TRBV14 and TRBJ2-1, with D maybe TRBD2 (6 bases). This CDR3 comprises 14 residues. Germline loops: CDR1 SGHDN, CDR2 FVKESK. The V and J ends lost 4 bases and 7 bases respectively, with 14 bases between them. This CDR3 reads CASSPSWGGNEQFF. CDR3 bases: TGTGCCAGCAGCCCATCCTGGGGAGGTAATGAGCAGTTCTTC.